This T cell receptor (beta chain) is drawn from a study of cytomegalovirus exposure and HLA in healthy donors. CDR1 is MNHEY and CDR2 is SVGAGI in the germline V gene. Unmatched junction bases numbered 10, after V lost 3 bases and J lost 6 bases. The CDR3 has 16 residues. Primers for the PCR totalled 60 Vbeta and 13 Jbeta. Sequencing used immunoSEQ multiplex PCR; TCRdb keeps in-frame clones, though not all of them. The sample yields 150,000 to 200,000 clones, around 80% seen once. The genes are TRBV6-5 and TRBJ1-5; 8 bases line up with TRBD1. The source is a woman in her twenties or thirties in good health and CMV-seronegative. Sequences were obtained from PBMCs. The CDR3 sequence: CASSYVSQGASQPQHF. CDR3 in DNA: TGTGCCAGCAGTTATGTCTCCCAGGGGGCAAGTCAGCCCCAGCATTTT.